These 5 T cell receptor beta chains came from one sample sequenced in a study of blood T cell repertoires in COVID-19. The protocol was immunoSEQ multiplex PCR, while the TCRdb copy is restricted to in-frame clones and leaves out a portion. The table lists over 350,000 clones, roughly 85% of them singletons. The sequencing input was PBMCs or T cells enriched from blood (not recorded which). The receptor source for this set is a woman under 30 with acute COVID-19.

The chain couples TRBV2 to TRBJ2-6; D gene unclear. CDR1 and CDR2 (germline): SNHLY, FYNNEI. CDR3 length equals 16 residues. The V end was cut by 1 base, the J end by 2 bases, with 9 bases between. The CDR3 loop is CASSEGRQAGANVLTF. The CDR3 nucleotides are TGTGCCAGCAGTGAAGGCCGGCAGGCTGGGGCCAACGTCCTGACTTTC. Variable domain in full (rest from reference TRBV2 and TRBJ2-6): EPEVTQTPSHQVTQMGQEVILRCVPISNHLYFYWYRQILGQKVEFLVSFYNNEISEKSEIFDDQFSVERPDGSNFTLKIRSTKLEDSAMYFCASSEGRQAGANVLTFGAGSRLTVL.

The gene calls are TRBV29-1 and TRBJ2-5; maybe TRBD1 (6 bases). CDR3 length: 12 amino acids. V was shortened by 4 bases and J by 4 bases, with 10 bases between the two germline ends. Germline loops: CDR1 SQVTM, CDR2 ANQGSEA. CDR3: CSVAQGGETQYF. CDR3 sequence (DNA): TGCAGCGTTGCACAGGGCGGAGAGACCCAGTACTTC.

This clone was detected many times. The rearrangement joins TRBV11-3 to TRBJ2-6, with D perhaps matching TRBD1 (6 bases). From germline, CDR1 is SGHNT and CDR2 YENEEA. V lost 3 bases and J 4 bases, leaving 16 bases between the germline ends. This CDR3 is 17 amino acids long. The CDR3 here is CASSLGTSVSGANVLTF. The CDR3 DNA follows: TGTGCCAGCAGCTTGGGGACATCGGTATCCGGGGCCAACGTCCTGACTTTC.

The chain recombines TRBV29-1 with TRBJ1-1; D call uncertain. This CDR3 spans 14 amino acids. The germline V gene encodes CDR1 SQVTM and CDR2 ANQGSEA. V was clipped by 7 bases and J by 0 bases, with 15 bases between them. CDR3 protein: CSAGFGTMNTEAFF. The DNA of the CDR3 is TGCAGCGCCGGGTTCGGTACGATGAACACTGAAGCTTTCTTT.

The rearrangement joins TRBV5-1 to TRBJ1-2; weak D call: TRBD1 (5 bases). Germline CDR1 and CDR2: SGHRS and YFSETQ. V lost 7 bases and J lost 3, with 19 bases in between. This CDR3 spans 15 amino acids. The CDR3 loop reads CASGVSIGGDYGYTF. As DNA, the CDR3 is TGCGCCAGCGGTGTGAGTATCGGGGGTGACTATGGCTACACCTTC. The whole variable domain, remainder taken from reference TRBV5-1 and TRBJ1-2, is KAGVTQTPRYLIKTRGQQVTLSCSPISGHRSVSWYQQTPGQGLQFLFEYFSETQRNKGNFPGRFSGRQFSNSRSEMNVSTLELGDSALYLCASGVSIGGDYGYTFGSGTRLTVV.